Sequencing of this TCR beta chain was carried out in a study of OX40 agonist ivuxolimab in advanced cancers. Across the whole study: The treatment was a fully human IgG2 OX40 agonist, ivuxolimab. Dosing consisted of intravenous ivuxolimab at 0.01 to 10 mg/kg every 2 weeks. Whole-study findings and limits: CD8+ T cells (on average) carried more expanded clones than CD4+ T cells. Among the lowest levels of clonal expansion were found in partial responders at 0.1-3.0 mg/kg.

The CDR3 extends over 13 amino acids. Germline values: CDR1 SGHRS, CDR2 YFSETQ. The V gene lost 3 bases and the J gene lost 8 bases, with 11 bases spanning the gap. Profiled with immunoSEQ multiplex PCR; TCRdb holds only in-frame clones, not every one. The sample records approximately 50,000 clones, roughly four fifths being singletons. A note on this clone: What it recognizes is unknown.

The rearrangement joins TRBV5-1 to TRBJ1-4; no firm D call. The source of this sequence is an adult with an advanced solid tumor such as melanoma, head and neck, liver or kidney cancer. This specimen was CD4+ or CD8+ T cells sorted from blood, taken in a trial of the OX40 agonist ivuxolimab. CDR3 amino acids: CASSSPQAEKLFF. CDR3 sequence (DNA): TGCGCCAGCAGCTCGCCCCAGGCCGAAAAACTGTTTTTT.